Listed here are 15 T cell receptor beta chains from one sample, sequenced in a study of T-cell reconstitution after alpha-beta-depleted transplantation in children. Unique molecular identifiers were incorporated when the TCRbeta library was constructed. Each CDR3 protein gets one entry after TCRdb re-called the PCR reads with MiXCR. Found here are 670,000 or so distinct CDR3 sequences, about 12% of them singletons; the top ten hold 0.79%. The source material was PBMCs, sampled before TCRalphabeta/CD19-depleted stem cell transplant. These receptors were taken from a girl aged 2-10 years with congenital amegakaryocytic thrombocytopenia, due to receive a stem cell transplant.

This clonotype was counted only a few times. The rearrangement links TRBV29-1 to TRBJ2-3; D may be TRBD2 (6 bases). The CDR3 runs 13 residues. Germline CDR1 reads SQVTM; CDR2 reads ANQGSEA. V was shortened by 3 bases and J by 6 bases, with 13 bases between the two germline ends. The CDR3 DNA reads TGCAGCGTTGAGTATGGGGGGACCGATACGCAGTATTTT. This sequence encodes CSVEYGGTDTQYF.

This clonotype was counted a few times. The CDR3 region has the DNA TGCAGTGCTAGGGAGGGGGCATCGGGCTACGAGCAGTACTTC. This gives the protein CSAREGASGYEQYF. V gene TRBV20-1 combines with J gene TRBJ2-7; possibly TRBD1 for D (7 bases). V was trimmed by 3 bases and J by 3 bases, leaving 15 bases between them. CDR1 and CDR2 from the germline V gene are DFQATT and SNEGSKA (reference sequence). The CDR3 consists of 14 residues.

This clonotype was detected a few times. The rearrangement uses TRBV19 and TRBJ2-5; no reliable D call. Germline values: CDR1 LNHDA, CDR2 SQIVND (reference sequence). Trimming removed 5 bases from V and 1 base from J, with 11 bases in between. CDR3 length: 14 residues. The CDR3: CASSPFQAQETQYF. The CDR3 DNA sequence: TGTGCCAGTAGTCCCTTCCAAGCCCAAGAGACCCAGTACTTC.

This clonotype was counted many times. This CDR3 is CAISDQASLNTEAFF. The DNA for the CDR3 is TGTGCCATCAGTGATCAGGCTAGCTTGAACACTGAAGCTTTCTTT. The chain carries TRBV10-3 and TRBJ1-1, with D unresolved. There are 15 residues in the CDR3. V lost 3 bases to trimming and J lost 0 bases, with 11 bases between them. Germline CDR1 and CDR2: ENHRY and SYGVKD.

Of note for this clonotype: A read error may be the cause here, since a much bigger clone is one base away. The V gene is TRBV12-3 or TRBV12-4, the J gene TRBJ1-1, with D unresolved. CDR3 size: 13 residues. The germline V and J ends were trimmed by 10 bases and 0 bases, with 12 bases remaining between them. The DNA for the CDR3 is TGTGCCAACAAGGAAGAGATGAACACTGAAGCTTTCTTT. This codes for CANKEEMNTEAFF.

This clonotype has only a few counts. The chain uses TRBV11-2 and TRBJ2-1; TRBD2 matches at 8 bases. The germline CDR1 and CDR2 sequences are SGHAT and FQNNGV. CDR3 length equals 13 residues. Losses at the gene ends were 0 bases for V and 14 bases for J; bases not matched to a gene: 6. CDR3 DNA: TGTGCCAGCAGCTTAGATCTTCCGGGGGGGGAGTTCTTC. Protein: CASSLDLPGGEFF.

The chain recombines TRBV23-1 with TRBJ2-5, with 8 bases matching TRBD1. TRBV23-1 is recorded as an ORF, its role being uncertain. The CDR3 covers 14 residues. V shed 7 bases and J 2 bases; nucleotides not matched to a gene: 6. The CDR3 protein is CASTHGQGQETQYF. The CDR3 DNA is TGCGCCAGCACTCATGGACAGGGACAAGAGACCCAGTACTTC.

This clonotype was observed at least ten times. CDR3 sequence reads: CASSQEGELFF. The CDR3 DNA is TGTGCCAGCAGTCAGGAGGGGGAGCTGTTTTTT. The chain is built from TRBV12-3 or TRBV12-4 and TRBJ2-2, with D hard to call. The length of the CDR3 is 11 residues. Trimming stripped 5 bases from V and 8 bases from J, with 6 bases between.

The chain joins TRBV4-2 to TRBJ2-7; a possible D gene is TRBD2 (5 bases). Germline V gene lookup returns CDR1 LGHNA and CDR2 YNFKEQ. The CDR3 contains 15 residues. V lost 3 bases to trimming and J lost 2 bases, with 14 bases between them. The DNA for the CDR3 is TGTGCCAGCAGCCAGTCGGACTCGCCCCCCTACGAGCAGTACTTC. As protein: CASSQSDSPPYEQYF.

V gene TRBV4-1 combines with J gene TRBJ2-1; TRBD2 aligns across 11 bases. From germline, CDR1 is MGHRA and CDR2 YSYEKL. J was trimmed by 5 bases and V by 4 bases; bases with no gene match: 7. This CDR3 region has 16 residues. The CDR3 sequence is CASSRTTSGNNNEQFF. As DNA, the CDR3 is TGCGCCAGCAGCCGGACGACTAGCGGGAATAACAATGAGCAGTTCTTC.

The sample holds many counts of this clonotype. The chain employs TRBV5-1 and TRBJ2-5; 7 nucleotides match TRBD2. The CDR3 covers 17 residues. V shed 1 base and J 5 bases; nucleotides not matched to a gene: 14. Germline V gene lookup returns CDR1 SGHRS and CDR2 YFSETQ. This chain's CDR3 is CASSLRSSGQTDETQYF. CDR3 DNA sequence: TGCGCCAGCAGCTTGCGGTCTAGCGGCCAGACGGATGAGACCCAGTACTTC.

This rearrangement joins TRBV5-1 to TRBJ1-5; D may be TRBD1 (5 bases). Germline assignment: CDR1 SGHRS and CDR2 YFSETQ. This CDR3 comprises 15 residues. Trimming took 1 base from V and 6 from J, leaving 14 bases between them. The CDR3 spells CASSLSFRAPQPQHF. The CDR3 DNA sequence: TGCGCCAGCAGCTTGTCATTCAGGGCCCCTCAGCCCCAGCATTTT.

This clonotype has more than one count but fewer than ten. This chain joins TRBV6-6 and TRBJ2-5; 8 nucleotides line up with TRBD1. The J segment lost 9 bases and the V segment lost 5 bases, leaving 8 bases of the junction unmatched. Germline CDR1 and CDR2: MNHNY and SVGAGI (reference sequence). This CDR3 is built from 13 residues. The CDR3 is CASSPGTGYPQYF. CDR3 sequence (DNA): TGTGCCAGCAGTCCCGGGACAGGATATCCCCAGTACTTC.

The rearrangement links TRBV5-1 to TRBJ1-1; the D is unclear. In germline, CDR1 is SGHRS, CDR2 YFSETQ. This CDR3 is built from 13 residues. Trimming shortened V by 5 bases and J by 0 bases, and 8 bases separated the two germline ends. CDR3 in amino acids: CASSYGMNTEAFF. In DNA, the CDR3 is TGCGCCAGCAGTTACGGGATGAACACTGAAGCTTTCTTT.

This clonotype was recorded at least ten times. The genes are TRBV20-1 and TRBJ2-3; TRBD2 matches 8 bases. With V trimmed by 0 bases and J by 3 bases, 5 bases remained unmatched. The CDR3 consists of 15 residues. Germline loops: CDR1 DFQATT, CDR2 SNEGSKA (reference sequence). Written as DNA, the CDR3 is TGCAGTGCTAGAGATCTCCAGCGGGAGACAGATACGCAGTATTTT. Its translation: CSARDLQRETDTQYF.